Shown below are 8 T cell receptor beta chains from a single sample sequenced in a study of blood T cell repertoires in COVID-19. Method: immunoSEQ multiplex PCR; TCRdb's copy keeps in-frame clones and lacks some. The sample records about 160,000 clones, about 86% being singletons. The sequenced sample consisted of peripheral blood. These TCRs come from a woman older than 75 with acute or convalescent COVID-19.

The chain links TRBV5-4 to TRBJ1-2, with D possibly matching TRBD1 (6 bases). CDR1 SGHNT and CDR2 YYREEE come from the germline V gene (reference sequence). V shed 1 base and J shed 0 bases, with 10 bases lying between them. This CDR3 is built from 15 residues. The CDR3 coding sequence is TGTGCCAGCAGCTTGCCCGGACAGACTAACTATGGCTACACCTTC. As protein: CASSLPGQTNYGYTF. The full variable domain, rest sourced from reference TRBV5-4 and TRBJ1-2, is ETGVTQSPTHLIKTRGQQVTLRCSSQSGHNTVSWYQQALGQGPQFIFQYYREEENGRGNFPPRFSGLQFPNYSSELNVNALELDDSALYLCASSLPGQTNYGYTFGSGTRLTVV.

The chain is built from TRBV11-3 and TRBJ2-3, with D perhaps matching TRBD2 (6 bases). CDR3 length equals 15 residues. CDR1 and CDR2 from the germline V gene are SGHNT and YENEEA. The ends were cut back, 0 bases at V and 2 bases at J, with 9 bases in the middle. The CDR3 DNA reads TGTGCCAGCAGCTTAGATAGCGGCATCACAGATACGCAGTATTTT. Translation gives CASSLDSGITDTQYF.

This chain uses TRBV20-1 with TRBJ2-1; 8 nucleotides line up with TRBD2. From germline, CDR1 is DFQATT and CDR2 SNEGSKA (reference sequence). With 3 bases clipped from V and 2 bases from J, the junction kept 9 bases outside the gene matches. The CDR3 is made up of 16 amino acids. CDR3 nucleotide sequence: TGCAGTGCTAGTGGGAGCCTAGCGGGCCCCTACAATGAGCAGTTCTTC. It specifies CSASGSLAGPYNEQFF.

This chain connects TRBV4-2 to TRBJ2-1; unclear D gene. This CDR3 is built from 15 residues. Between the trimmed V and J ends, which lost 0 bases and 2 bases, there was a span of 8 bases. CDR1 and CDR2 from the germline V gene are LGHNA and YNFKEQ. CDR3 sequence (DNA): TGTGCCAGCAGCCAAGATGTTCCCACCTACAATGAGCAGTTCTTC. This translates into CASSQDVPTYNEQFF.

The rearrangement uses TRBV7-9 and TRBJ1-1, with D unresolved. V shed 5 bases and J shed 10 bases, with 11 bases lying between them. Looked up from germline, CDR1 is SEHNR and CDR2 is FQNEAQ (reference sequence). This CDR3 spans 11 amino acids. The CDR3 nucleotides read TGTGCCAGCAGCCACGAGGGAGGAGCTTTCTTT. Translating gives CASSHEGGAFF.

The chain uses TRBV2 and TRBJ2-7, with D possibly being TRBD1 (5 bases). Germline CDR1 is SNHLY and CDR2 is FYNNEI. Trimming left V 6 bases short and J 0 bases short, with 12 bases between. CDR3 size: 14 residues. The CDR3 DNA follows: TGTGCCAGCAGAGACAGTCACAGCTCCTACGAGCAGTACTTC. It yields the protein CASRDSHSSYEQYF.

This sequence joins TRBV28 and TRBJ1-1; D perhaps matches TRBD1 (5 bases). V was clipped by 5 bases and J by 4 bases, with 11 bases between them. This CDR3 spans 13 amino acids. Looked up from germline, CDR1 is MDHEN and CDR2 is SYDVKM. In DNA form, the CDR3 reads TGTGCCAGCAGTCTACATAGGGGCACTGAAGCTTTCTTT. This sequence encodes CASSLHRGTEAFF.

The V and J genes are TRBV5-1 and TRBJ2-1; 8 nucleotides agree with TRBD2. V shed 0 bases, J shed 4 bases, and the junction held 3 bases outside the gene matches. This CDR3 has 15 amino acids. Germline CDR1 SGHRS, CDR2 YFSETQ. This CDR3 reads CASSLVASGYNEQFF. The CDR3 coding sequence is TGCGCCAGCAGCTTGGTGGCTAGCGGGTACAATGAGCAGTTCTTC.